The clone carrying this T cell receptor (beta chain) was recorded at least ten times. Its specificity is unknown. This sample is drawn from a study of T cells in Graves' hyperthyroidism and ophthalmopathy. Findings and limits, study-wide: Median prediction lead before ophthalmopathy onset was 6.5 to 7 months with the model.

TCR beta CDR3 regions were amplified from RNA transcripts. When the TCR CDR3 underwent first-round RT-PCR, the HTBI primer set was used. TCRdb re-called the multiplex PCR reads through MiXCR, storing one row per CDR3 protein. Seen here are more than 500,000 distinct CDR3 sequences, approximately 48% observed once, and the top ten hold about two fifths. V was pared by 1 base and J by 8 bases, with 11 bases between. The germline V gene has CDR1 SGHTA and CDR2 FQGNSA. The CDR3 is 14 residues long. Diagnosis rested on symptoms, serum thyroxine and TRAb, thyroid ultrasound, and orbital computed tomography.

This receptor was obtained from an adult woman with Graves' disease, either hyperthyroidism or ophthalmopathy (not recorded which). Sequencing was done on a sample of peripheral blood or thyroid tissue (not recorded which). The chain links TRBV7-2 to TRBJ2-2; D remains unclear. The CDR3 DNA reads as TGTGCCAGCAGCTTAGGTTCCAAATCAGGGGAGCTGTTTTTT. As protein: CASSLGSKSGELFF.